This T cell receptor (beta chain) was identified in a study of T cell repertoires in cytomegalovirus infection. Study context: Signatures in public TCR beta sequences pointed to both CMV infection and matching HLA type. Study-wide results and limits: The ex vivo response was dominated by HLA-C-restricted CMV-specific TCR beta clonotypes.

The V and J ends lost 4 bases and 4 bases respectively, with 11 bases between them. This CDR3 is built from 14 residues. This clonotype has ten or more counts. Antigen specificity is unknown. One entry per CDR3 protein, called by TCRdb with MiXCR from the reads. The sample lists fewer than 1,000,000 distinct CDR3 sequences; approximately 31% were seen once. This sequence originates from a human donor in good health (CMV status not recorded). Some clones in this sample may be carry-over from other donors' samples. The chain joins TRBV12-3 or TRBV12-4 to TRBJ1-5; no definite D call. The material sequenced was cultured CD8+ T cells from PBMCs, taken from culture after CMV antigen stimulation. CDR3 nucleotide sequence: TGTGCCAGCAGTTCAGAACCGACGAATCAGCCCCAGCATTTT. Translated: CASSSEPTNQPQHF.